The subject of this entry is one T cell receptor (beta chain). Germline lookup yields CDR1 LNHDA and CDR2 SQIVND (reference sequence). The CDR3 is made up of 15 amino acids. The ends were cut back, 2 bases at V and 3 bases at J, with 14 bases in the middle. This entry belongs to a study of cytomegalovirus exposure and HLA in healthy donors. It was with 60 Vbeta and 13 Jbeta primers that the PCR ran. The assay was immunoSEQ multiplex PCR, and TCRdb's table has in-frame clones only and misses some. The table lists some 150,000 clones, about 80% of them singletons. This clonotype originated in a young man in good health and CMV-seropositive. The sequenced sample was PBMCs. V usage is TRBV19 and J usage is TRBJ2-7, with D perhaps matching TRBD2 (7 bases). The CDR3: CASSIRWGGLYEQYF. CDR3 sequence (DNA): TGTGCCAGTAGTATAAGGTGGGGGGGCCTCTACGAGCAGTACTTC.